Listed below are T cell receptor beta chains from one sample, sequenced in a study of cytomegalovirus exposure and HLA in healthy donors. Profiling relied on immunoSEQ multiplex PCR, and the TCRdb table lists in-frame clones only, not all of them. Here the sample spans 150,000 to 200,000 clones, about 81% being singletons. Material: PBMCs. Receptors originate from a woman younger than 30 in good health and CMV-seronegative. CDR3s include the opening cysteine and the closing phenylalanine or tryptophan. A D gene is named only where the DNA matches it firmly. The size entry is marked missing in some rows and otherwise reads once, few, many or a size class.

clone_size,d_call,j_call,v_call,cdr3_nt,cdr3_aa
-,-,TRBJ2-3,TRBV29-1,TGCAGCGGTACTTCTAGACTAGTCTCCCGAGATACGCAGTATTTT,CSGTSRLVSRDTQYF
-,-,TRBJ2-2,TRBV5-1,TGCGCCAGCAGTTCAGGGAACACCGGGGAGCTGTTTTTT,CASSSGNTGELFF
once,-,TRBJ1-5,TRBV5-1,TGCGCCAGCAGCTTCGACTTTAATCAGCCCCAGCATTTT,CASSFDFNQPQHF
-,-,TRBJ2-7,TRBV10-1,TGCGCCAGCAATGGAAACAGATCCTACGAGCAGTACTTC,CASNGNRSYEQYF
-,TRBD2,TRBJ2-5,TRBV9,TGTGCCAGCAGCTCTAGTAGCGGGGGGGCCTTAGAGACCCAGTACTTC,CASSSSSGGALETQYF
once,TRBD2,TRBJ2-1,TRBV27,TGTGCCAGCAGTTTAGGCGGGGGTCCCTACAATGAGCAGTTCTTC,CASSLGGGPYNEQFF
few,-,TRBJ2-7,TRBV6-6,TGTGCCAGCAGTTTTGGCCCGCCGATCGAGCAGTACTTC,CASSFGPPIEQYF
-,-,TRBJ2-1,TRBV13,TGTGCCAGCAGCTTATTAAGCGCCAGCAGCTCCTACAATGAGCAGTTCTTC,CASSLLSASSSYNEQFF
-,-,TRBJ1-4,TRBV2,TGTGCCAGCAGTGAAAGGAACAGGGACGGTGAAAAACTGTTTTTT,CASSERNRDGEKLFF
-,-,TRBJ1-1,TRBV7-2,TGTGCCAGCAGCTTAGCGGGGAGGGGGACTGAAGCTTTCTTT,CASSLAGRGTEAFF
-,-,TRBJ2-7,TRBV20-1,TGCAGTGCCTTATCCTACGAGCAGTACTTC,CSALSYEQYF
-,-,TRBJ2-7,TRBV2,TGTGCCAGCAGTATCGCGGGCACCTCCTACGAGCAGTACTTC,CASSIAGTSYEQYF
-,-,TRBJ1-3,TRBV27,TGTGCCAGCAGTTTATACGGGGGGGGAGTCTCTGGAAACACCATATATTTT,CASSLYGGGVSGNTIYF
once,TRBD1,TRBJ2-7,TRBV5-1,TGCGCCAGCAGCCCGACAGGGCCCTCCTACGAGCAGTACTTC,CASSPTGPSYEQYF
few,-,TRBJ2-4,TRBV5-8,TGTGCCAGCAGCTCGTCGTTTCAGTACTTC,CASSSSFQYF
-,-,TRBJ1-3,TRBV20-1,TGCAGTGCCCACTCGGCGGACACCATATATTTT,CSAHSADTIYF
once,-,TRBJ1-5,TRBV6-1,TGTGCCAGCGGGGCGAACAGGGCGGCCAATCAGCCCCAGCATTTT,CASGANRAANQPQHF
once,TRBD1,TRBJ1-5,TRBV7-6,TGTGCCAGCAGCTTAGCGGGACAGGGAGGTCAGCCCCAGCATTTT,CASSLAGQGGQPQHF
-,-,TRBJ2-5,TRBV7-9,TGTGCCAGCACCCCGGGCCAAGAGACCCAGTACTTC,CASTPGQETQYF
-,-,TRBJ2-5,TRBV7-2,TGTGCCAGCAGCTTAGGGAGTACATTATTCCAAGAGACCCAGTACTTC,CASSLGSTLFQETQYF
-,-,TRBJ2-5,TRBV21-1,TGTGCCAGCCAAAAAAGAGGCGGGGGGGCCGGCGAGACCCAGTACTTC,CASQKRGGGAGETQYF
-,-,TRBJ2-2,TRBV7-2,TGTGCCAGCAGCTTTAGCCCCGTAGCCGGGGAGCTGTTTTTT,CASSFSPVAGELFF
once,-,TRBJ2-7,TRBV30,TGTGCCTGGAGTGTACGAGGGTACGAGCAGTACTTC,CAWSVRGYEQYF
-,-,TRBJ1-2,TRBV5-6,TGTGCCAGCAGCTTGGTTTGGCCAGGGAATAACTATGGCTACACCTTC,CASSLVWPGNNYGYTF
few,TRBD1,TRBJ2-1,TRBV27,TGTGCCAGCAGTCCCCCAGGGACAGGCAGCCATGGGGGGCAGTTCTTC,CASSPPGTGSHGGQFF
-,-,TRBJ1-2,TRBV5-4,TGTGCCAGCAGCTGGGGGGGTGAGAACTATGGCTACACCTTC,CASSWGGENYGYTF
-,TRBD1,TRBJ2-5,TRBV5-4,TGTGCCAGCAGATCCCACCGGGACAGGCCCCAAGAGACCCAGTACTTC,CASRSHRDRPQETQYF
few,-,TRBJ1-2,TRBV6-1,TGTGCCAGCAGTTCCCGGGGGGGGCCCTATGGCTACACCTTC,CASSSRGGPYGYTF
-,TRBD2,TRBJ2-7,TRBV14,TGTGCCAGCAGCCCTTTGGGTCGGGGGGCCTACGAGCAGTACTTC,CASSPLGRGAYEQYF
-,TRBD2,TRBJ2-5,TRBV11-2,TGTGCCAGCAGTCGACTAGCGGGAGGAGAGACCCAGTACTTC,CASSRLAGGETQYF
-,TRBD1,TRBJ1-5,TRBV7-8,TGTGCCAGCAGCCATCGACAGGGGGAAATCAATCAGCCCCAGCATTTT,CASSHRQGEINQPQHF
-,TRBD2,TRBJ2-3,TRBV27,TGTGCCAGCAGTTTATGGGGGGCTAGCGGGATTCCAGATACGCAGTATTTT,CASSLWGASGIPDTQYF
-,-,TRBJ1-2,TRBV2,TGTGCCAGCAGTGAAGCGCGAAAGTCCAACTATGGCTACACCTTC,CASSEARKSNYGYTF
-,-,TRBJ2-7,TRBV27,TGTGCCAGCTCCCGGGACACAACATCCTACGAGCAGTACTTC,CASSRDTTSYEQYF
few,-,TRBJ1-2,TRBV2,TGTGCCAGCAGTGGCGACAGCCCCTACTATGGCTACACCTTC,CASSGDSPYYGYTF